Presented here are 22 T cell receptor beta chains from one specimen sequenced in a study of cytomegalovirus exposure and HLA in healthy donors. The primer mix had 60 Vbeta and 13 Jbeta primers. Data came from immunoSEQ multiplex PCR; TCRdb stores just in-frame clones and leaves some out. The data hold about 90,000 clones, with about three fifths observed a single time. Specimen: PBMCs. The receptors come from a man aged 25-45 years in good health and CMV-seronegative.

This clone was observed a few times. V is TRBV28 and J is TRBJ1-2, with D unresolved. Trimming pared 2 bases from V and 7 bases from J, leaving 17 bases between. The germline V gene has CDR1 MDHEN and CDR2 SYDVKM. This CDR3 has 15 residues. CDR3 bases: TGTGCCAGCAGTTTAGTACCAGGTCCGGCTCTTGGCTACACCTTC. Amino acids: CASSLVPGPALGYTF.

The CDR3 region is CASSLAPSSGANEQFF. The CDR3 DNA is TGCGCCAGCAGCTTGGCTCCGAGCTCCGGAGCCAATGAGCAGTTCTTC. The chain uses TRBV5-1 and TRBJ2-1; D unclear. CDR3 length: 16 amino acids. Trimming cost V 0 bases and J 6 bases, with 16 bases left between them. The germline V gene encodes CDR1 SGHRS and CDR2 YFSETQ.

The chain joins TRBV19 to TRBJ2-4, with TRBD1 identical over 9 bases. Per germline, CDR1 LNHDA and CDR2 SQIVND (reference sequence). The CDR3 runs to 18 residues. Trimming at V came to 5 bases and at J to 0 bases, leaving 11 bases not matched to a gene. CDR3 loop: CASSFSGGQGLAKNIQYF. The CDR3 DNA reads as TGTGCCAGTAGTTTCTCCGGGGGACAGGGATTAGCCAAAAACATTCAGTACTTC.

In its sample, this clone was seen once. The chain combines TRBV7-2 with TRBJ2-2, with D perhaps TRBD2 (6 bases). CDR3 length: 16 residues. V lost 6 bases and J 1 base, leaving 15 bases between the germline ends. Germline assignment: CDR1 SGHTA and CDR2 FQGNSA. The CDR3, as DNA: TGTGCCAGCAGAAACCCGGGACTTTTGAACACCGGGGAGCTGTTTTTT. Amino acids: CASRNPGLLNTGELFF.

The gene calls are TRBV5-6 and TRBJ2-5; D possibly corresponds to TRBD2 (6 bases). V dropped 4 bases and J dropped 1 base, with 11 bases sitting between them. The CDR3 is 14 amino acids. Germline assignment: CDR1 SGHDT and CDR2 YYEEEE. The CDR3 protein is CASSPGGIQETQYF. The DNA of the CDR3 is TGTGCCAGCAGCCCTGGGGGGATCCAAGAGACCCAGTACTTC.

This clone was observed once. The chain links TRBV20-1 to TRBJ2-5, with unresolved D. CDR1 and CDR2 from the germline V gene are DFQATT and SNEGSKA (reference sequence). Trimming left V 1 base short and J 4 bases short, with 4 bases between. The CDR3 contains 11 residues. The DNA for the CDR3 is TGCAGTGCTAGAGCGAGAGAGACCCAGTACTTC. It translates to CSARARETQYF.

This chain joins TRBV6-1 and TRBJ2-7; TRBD1 agrees at 8 bases. Germline CDR1 MNHNS, CDR2 SASEGT. J was trimmed by 1 base and V by 8 bases; bases with no gene match: 7. The CDR3 runs to 14 residues. CDR3: CASGRGLVSYEQYF. Written as DNA, the CDR3 is TGTGCCAGCGGCAGGGGGCTAGTTTCCTACGAGCAGTACTTC.

This clone appeared a single time. The V and J genes are TRBV7-9 and TRBJ2-2; 9 nucleotides line up with TRBD1. V lost 8 bases and J lost 6; bases outside the gene matches: 16. Germline V gene data show CDR1 as SEHNR and CDR2 as FQNEAQ (reference sequence). The CDR3 sequence is 17 residues long. The CDR3 region has the DNA TGTGCCAGCCTCATAAAGCCCGACAGGGGGTTGGCCGGGGAGCTGTTTTTT. Amino acids: CASLIKPDRGLAGELFF.

The rearrangement joins TRBV11-2 to TRBJ2-7; no definite D call. V was cut by 1 base and J by 3 bases, with 7 bases left in between. Germline loops: CDR1 SGHAT, CDR2 FQNNGV. The CDR3 runs to 13 residues. Here the CDR3 reads CASSLASDYEQYF. The CDR3, as DNA: TGTGCCAGCAGCTTAGCATCAGACTACGAGCAGTACTTC.

This clone appeared a few times. This rearrangement joins TRBV19 to TRBJ2-1; a possible D gene is TRBD1 (6 bases). The V end was cut by 5 bases, the J end by 3 bases, with 14 bases between. Per the germline V gene, CDR1 is LNHDA and CDR2 is SQIVND (reference sequence). This CDR3 is built from 15 residues. The CDR3 spells CASSPNRANYNEQFF. The CDR3 bases are TGTGCCAGTAGTCCGAACAGGGCTAACTACAATGAGCAGTTCTTC. The whole variable domain, filled in from reference TRBV19 and TRBJ2-1, reads DGGITQSPKYLFRKEGQNVTLSCEQNLNHDAMYWYRQDPGQGLRLIYYSQIVNDFQKGDIAEGYSVSREKKESFPLTVTSAQKNPTAFYLCASSPNRANYNEQFFGPGTRLTVL.

The chain has TRBV6-5 and TRBJ2-1; 8 bases map to TRBD2. Trimming at V came to 7 bases and at J to 9 bases, leaving 8 bases not matched to a gene. There are 13 residues in the CDR3. Germline loops: CDR1 MNHEY, CDR2 SVGAGI. CDR3 region: CASIRAGDVEQFF. CDR3 coding DNA: TGTGCCAGCATCCGAGCGGGAGATGTTGAGCAGTTCTTC.

This chain joins TRBV6-6 and TRBJ2-5; no clear D. Germline V gene lookup returns CDR1 MNHNY and CDR2 SVGAGI (reference sequence). The ends were cut back, 2 bases at V and 0 bases at J, with 4 bases in the middle. There are 13 residues in the CDR3. CDR3 nucleotide sequence: TGTGCCAGCAGTTACCAGGACCAAGAGACCCAGTACTTC. It specifies CASSYQDQETQYF.

The chain combines TRBV5-6 with TRBJ2-1; TRBD2 matches 9 bases. After removal of 2 bases from V and 8 bases from J, the junction contained 2 bases not matched to a gene. The germline V gene encodes CDR1 SGHDT and CDR2 YYEEEE. The CDR3 consists of 13 residues. The CDR3 region has the DNA TGTGCCAGCAGCTTTAGCGGGAGCTATGAGCAGTTCTTC. Translating gives CASSFSGSYEQFF.

The J gene is TRBJ1-6, the V gene TRBV4-3; TRBD1 matches 7 bases. J lost 6 bases, V lost 0 bases, and 5 bases had no gene match. Germline V CDR1 and CDR2: LGHNA, YSLEER. CDR3 length: 16 residues. The CDR3, as DNA: TGCGCCAGCAGCCAAGATATGGCAGGGGGTAATTCACCCCTCCACTTT. Residues: CASSQDMAGGNSPLHF.

The CDR3 reads CASSLSPGTSYEQYF. CDR3 DNA: TGTGCCAGCAGCTTAAGCCCAGGAACCTCCTACGAGCAGTACTTC. The rearrangement links TRBV7-2 to TRBJ2-7; D gene unclear. Germline V gene data show CDR1 as SGHTA and CDR2 as FQGNSA. The CDR3 contains 15 residues. The ends were cut back, 2 bases at V and 0 bases at J, with 11 bases in the middle.

To note about this clone: One end of the junction is discordant with germline, which a read error may explain. The chain combines TRBV7-9 with TRBJ2-1; 10 bases agree with TRBD1. This CDR3 contains 15 residues. CDR1 and CDR2 (germline): SEHNR, FQNEAQ (reference sequence). The CDR3 DNA reads as TGTTCCAGCGAAAACCGGGACAGGGGTTTGTTTGAGCAGTTCTTC. As protein: CSSENRDRGLFEQFF.

The gene calls are TRBV10-3 and TRBJ2-3, with 9 bases identical to TRBD2. J was trimmed by 2 bases and V by 2 bases; bases with no gene match: 8. Germline V gene sequence: CDR1 ENHRY, CDR2 SYGVKD. The CDR3 is made up of 17 amino acids. CDR3 in amino acids: CAISEIRLADYTDTQYF. The DNA of the CDR3 is TGTGCCATCAGTGAGATAAGACTAGCGGACTACACAGATACGCAGTATTTT.

V and J are TRBV9 and TRBJ1-5, with D tentatively TRBD1 (6 bases). CDR3 length: 13 residues. Germline CDR1 is SGDLS and CDR2 is YYNGEE. V was clipped by 4 bases and J by 3 bases, with 8 bases between them. The CDR3 nucleotides read TGTGCCAGCAGCCGGGACAACAATCAGCCCCAGCATTTT. Residues: CASSRDNNQPQHF.

The gene calls are TRBV7-6 and TRBJ2-7; 7 bases fit TRBD1. Germline CDR1 SGHVS, CDR2 FNYEAQ. V lost 1 base, J lost 0 bases, and 3 bases stayed unmatched. The CDR3 sequence is 15 residues long. The CDR3, as DNA: TGTGCCAGCAGCTTAGTTGGGGACAGCTCCTACGAGCAGTACTTC. Translation gives CASSLVGDSSYEQYF.

The rearrangement uses TRBV5-1 and TRBJ2-3; perhaps TRBD2 as D (6 bases). The germline V gene has CDR1 SGHRS and CDR2 YFSETQ. Trimming removed 0 bases from V and 3 bases from J, with 11 bases in between. There are 15 residues in the CDR3. Here the CDR3 DNA reads TGCGCCAGCAGCTTGGCGGGGGTCGTTACAGATACGCAGTATTTT. This sequence encodes CASSLAGVVTDTQYF.

The sample holds one count of this clone. The chain combines TRBV4-3 with TRBJ2-7; 12 nucleotides match TRBD2. This CDR3 comprises 15 residues. Unmatched junction bases numbered 2, after V lost 1 base and J lost 4 bases. Germline assignment: CDR1 LGHNA and CDR2 YSLEER. CDR3 region: CASSQGLAGVYEQYF. CDR3 DNA sequence: TGCGCCAGCAGCCAAGGACTAGCGGGGGTATACGAGCAGTACTTC.

This clone was detected a few times. This chain uses TRBV9 with TRBJ2-5, with D perhaps TRBD2 (6 bases). This CDR3 has 13 residues. The V gene lost 3 bases and the J gene lost 5 bases, with 11 bases spanning the gap. Germline assignment: CDR1 SGDLS and CDR2 YYNGEE. The chain's CDR3 is CASSDGGWETQYF. The CDR3 nucleotides are TGTGCCAGCAGCGACGGGGGTTGGGAGACCCAGTACTTC.